One sample yielded the 27 T cell receptor beta chains listed below, sequenced in a study of cytomegalovirus exposure and HLA in healthy donors. Primers: 60 Vbeta forward and 13 Jbeta reverse. Repertoires were generated with immunoSEQ multiplex PCR, while TCRdb's copy carries only in-frame clones and drops some. In the table there are 40,000 to 45,000 clones, roughly 60% of which are singletons. Sequencing was done on a sample of PBMCs. These receptors originate from a human donor in good health.

The rearrangement joins TRBV7-9 to TRBJ2-5; 12 nucleotides agree with TRBD2. Per the germline V gene, CDR1 is SEHNR and CDR2 is FQNEAQ (reference sequence). CDR3 length equals 16 residues. The V segment lost 4 bases and the J segment 2 bases; nucleotides outside the gene matches: 5. CDR3 sequence reads: CASSSRLAGDQETQYF. CDR3 in DNA: TGTGCCAGCAGCTCTCGACTAGCGGGGGATCAAGAGACCCAGTACTTC.

In its sample, this clone was seen a few times. The rearrangement uses TRBV6-5 and TRBJ1-4; TRBD1 agrees at 7 bases. Germline V lookup: CDR1 MNHEY, CDR2 SVGAGI. The CDR3 has 13 amino acids. The V and J ends lost 7 bases and 5 bases, in that order; junction bases with no gene match: 4. CDR3 DNA: TGTGCCAGCAAGGGGGCGGAGAATGAAAAACTGTTTTTT. It is translated as CASKGAENEKLFF.

The rearrangement links TRBV29-1 to TRBJ2-1, with TRBD2 matching over 10 bases. Germline trimming cut 4 bases from V and 6 bases from J; bases unmatched to any gene: 9. Germline loops: CDR1 SQVTM, CDR2 ANQGSEA. The CDR3 covers 15 residues. The CDR3, as DNA: TGCAGCGTTGCGAACCCAGCGGGGGGGCCCAATGAGCAGTTCTTC. It codes for CSVANPAGGPNEQFF.

This chain connects TRBV5-1 to TRBJ2-5; 13 positions agree with TRBD2. The CDR3 loop spans 16 amino acids. The V gene's germline CDR1 is SGHRS and CDR2 YFSETQ. Trimming at V came to 3 bases and at J to 2 bases, leaving 4 bases not matched to a gene. The CDR3 here is CASSWGTSGEQETQYF. Written as DNA, the CDR3 is TGCGCCAGCAGCTGGGGGACTAGCGGGGAACAAGAGACCCAGTACTTC.

The gene calls are TRBV2 and TRBJ1-3; D call uncertain. The CDR3 is 14 amino acids. The V gene's germline CDR1 is SNHLY and CDR2 FYNNEI. V was pared by 8 bases and J by 4 bases, with 15 bases between. The CDR3 protein is CASRMGGSGNTIYF. CDR3 bases: TGTGCCAGCCGGATGGGAGGGTCCGGAAACACCATATATTTT.

This chain links TRBV28 with TRBJ1-2; TRBD1 agrees at 8 bases. CDR3 length equals 15 residues. In germline, CDR1 is MDHEN, CDR2 SYDVKM. J gave up 8 bases and V 5 bases, and 13 bases lay outside the gene matches. CDR3 sequence reads: CASSLPRGHEGGYTF. CDR3 nucleotides: TGTGCCAGCAGTCTTCCCAGGGGGCACGAAGGCGGCTACACCTTC.

The chain employs TRBV18 and TRBJ2-3; no definite D call. V was trimmed by 3 bases and J by 2 bases, leaving 6 bases between them. Germline V gene lookup returns CDR1 KGHSH and CDR2 LQKENI. The CDR3 is made up of 13 amino acids. The CDR3 spells CASSPEPTDTQYF. CDR3 DNA: TGTGCCAGCTCACCCGAGCCCACAGATACGCAGTATTTT.

The rearrangement links TRBV4-2 to TRBJ1-4; D is unclear. The CDR3 spans 15 residues. V was trimmed by 1 base and J by 3 bases, leaving 9 bases between them. Germline V gene data show CDR1 as LGHNA and CDR2 as YNFKEQ. In nucleotides, the CDR3 is TGTGCCAGCAGCCAAGGGCAGGCTTCTAATGAAAAACTGTTTTTT. Protein product: CASSQGQASNEKLFF.

The J gene is TRBJ1-2, the V gene TRBV18, with no clear D. CDR1 is KGHSH and CDR2 is LQKENI in the germline V gene. The germline V and J ends were trimmed by 3 bases and 2 bases, with 10 bases remaining between them. The CDR3 length is 14 residues. The CDR3 coding sequence is TGTGCCAGCTCACCTGGCAGGTCAAACTATGGCTACACCTTC. Translation: CASSPGRSNYGYTF. Using reference TRBV18 and TRBJ1-2 for the parts outside the CDR3, the full variable domain is NAGVMQNPRHLVRRRGQEARLRCSPMKGHSHVYWYRQLPEEGLKFMVYLQKENIIDESGMPKERFSAEFPKEGPSILRIQQVVRGDSAAYFCASSPGRSNYGYTFGSGTRLTVV.

V is TRBV10-3 and J is TRBJ2-1, with 12 bases identical to TRBD2. Germline loops: CDR1 ENHRY, CDR2 SYGVKD. This CDR3 spans 16 amino acids. The V gene end was trimmed by 6 bases and the J gene end by 5 bases; junction bases not matched to a gene: 8. The CDR3 is CAISRTSGGQDNEQFF. CDR3 DNA sequence: TGTGCCATCAGCCGTACTAGCGGGGGGCAAGACAATGAGCAGTTCTTC.

This chain connects TRBV10-3 to TRBJ2-7; D remains unclear. The CDR3 has 11 amino acids. CDR1 and CDR2 from the germline V gene are ENHRY and SYGVKD. Between the trimmed V and J ends, which lost 8 bases and 5 bases, there was a span of 10 bases. CDR3 sequence: CAISYANEQYF. CDR3 DNA: TGTGCCATCTCCTATGCGAACGAGCAGTACTTC.

CDR3 sequence: CASSLGLASGNGYTF. CDR3 bases: TGTGCCAGCAGCTTAGGCTTGGCATCGGGAAATGGCTACACCTTC. V usage is TRBV7-2 and J usage is TRBJ1-2; D call uncertain. This CDR3 is built from 15 residues. The germline CDR1 and CDR2 sequences are SGHTA and FQGNSA. Between the trimmed V and J ends, which lost 1 base and 6 bases, there was a span of 15 bases. The entire variable domain, with the rest obtained from reference TRBV7-2 and TRBJ1-2, is as follows: GAGVSQSPSNKVTEKGKDVELRCDPISGHTALYWYRQSLGQGLEFLIYFQGNSAPDKSGLPSDRFSAERTGGSVSTLTIQRTQQEDSAVYLCASSLGLASGNGYTFGSGTRLTVV.

J is TRBJ1-2 and V is TRBV28; possibly TRBD1 for D (6 bases). The CDR3 contains 13 residues. Per the germline V gene, CDR1 is MDHEN and CDR2 is SYDVKM. Trimming left V 10 bases short and J 4 bases short, with 16 bases between. CDR3 amino acids: CAIRGGLGYGYTF. In nucleotides, the CDR3 is TGTGCCATTAGGGGGGGCTTGGGCTATGGCTACACCTTC.

J is TRBJ1-2 and V is TRBV2, with a tentative D call TRBD1 (5 bases). The CDR3 loop spans 13 amino acids. The germline CDR1 and CDR2 sequences are SNHLY and FYNNEI. V lost 1 base and J 2 bases, leaving 5 bases between the germline ends. The CDR3 sequence: CASSEGQNYGYTF. CDR3 in DNA: TGTGCCAGCAGTGAAGGACAGAACTATGGCTACACCTTC.

This chain uses TRBV7-9 with TRBJ1-1, with a tentative D call TRBD1 (5 bases). The germline V gene encodes CDR1 SEHNR and CDR2 FQNEAQ (reference sequence). The germline V and J ends were trimmed by 7 bases and 7 bases, with 16 bases remaining between them. The length of the CDR3 is 13 residues. The CDR3 reads CASTTWGVIEAFF. The CDR3 nucleotides read TGTGCCAGCACCACTTGGGGGGTAATTGAAGCTTTCTTT.

A few counts support this clone. This chain uses TRBV30 with TRBJ1-6, with D tentatively TRBD1 (6 bases). CDR1 GTSNPN and CDR2 SVGIG come from the germline V gene (reference sequence). V shed 5 bases and J shed 7 bases, with 12 bases lying between them. This CDR3 has 13 residues. The CDR3 sequence is CAWAEGGNSPLHF. Here the CDR3 DNA reads TGTGCCTGGGCCGAGGGGGGGAATTCACCCCTCCACTTT.

The chain carries TRBV5-1 and TRBJ2-5, with TRBD2 matching 7 bases. V shed 5 bases, J shed 5 bases, and the junction held 12 bases outside the gene matches. This CDR3 region has 15 residues. From germline, CDR1 is SGHRS and CDR2 YFSETQ. CDR3 region: CASSPMWGGKETQYF. Written as DNA, the CDR3 is TGCGCCAGCAGTCCGATGTGGGGGGGGAAGGAGACCCAGTACTTC.

The CDR3, as DNA: TGTGCCAGCACTCCGGGACAAAAACCCTCGCGGGGCTACACCTTC. Translated, it gives CASTPGQKPSRGYTF. The chain recombines TRBV28 with TRBJ1-2, with D possibly TRBD1 on 6 matching bases. V was shortened by 7 bases and J by 8 bases, with 23 bases between the two germline ends. Germline-derived CDR1 and CDR2 are MDHEN and SYDVKM. This CDR3 has 15 amino acids.

V usage is TRBV10-3 and J usage is TRBJ2-5; tentative D call: TRBD2 (5 bases). V lost 3 bases, J lost 1 base, and 21 bases lay in between. CDR3 size: 18 residues. Germline CDR1 reads ENHRY; CDR2 reads SYGVKD. The CDR3 here is CAISDSVGLAGLQETQYF. In DNA form, the CDR3 reads TGTGCCATCAGTGACTCGGTTGGTCTAGCTGGCCTCCAAGAGACCCAGTACTTC.

This clone was counted between two and nine times. The chain joins TRBV18 to TRBJ1-5; D ambiguous. CDR3 length equals 13 residues. Germline CDR1 and CDR2: KGHSH and LQKENI. The V and J ends lost 3 bases and 4 bases respectively, with 7 bases between them. The CDR3, as DNA: TGTGCCAGCTCACCTGCGGGGAATCAGCCCCAGCATTTT. Encoded protein: CASSPAGNQPQHF.

The chain uses TRBV7-2 and TRBJ2-5, with D possibly matching TRBD2 (5 bases). V lost 1 base, J lost 5 bases, and 14 bases lay in between. Germline loops: CDR1 SGHTA, CDR2 FQGNSA. The CDR3 covers 15 residues. The CDR3 region has the DNA TGTGCCAGCAGCTTAGACTCGGGGTCGCGGGAGACCCAGTACTTC. Translating it yields CASSLDSGSRETQYF. The full variable domain, rest sourced from reference TRBV7-2 and TRBJ2-5, is GAGVSQSPSNKVTEKGKDVELRCDPISGHTALYWYRQSLGQGLEFLIYFQGNSAPDKSGLPSDRFSAERTGGSVSTLTIQRTQQEDSAVYLCASSLDSGSRETQYFGPGTRLLVL.

The chain uses TRBV20-1 and TRBJ2-1; D gene uncertain. Trimming removed 5 bases at V and 8 bases at J, with 10 bases between. CDR3 length: 11 amino acids. The germline gives CDR1 DFQATT, CDR2 SNEGSKA (reference sequence). The CDR3 reads CSALPVDEQFF. CDR3 coding DNA: TGCAGTGCTTTACCGGTGGATGAGCAGTTCTTC.

The CDR3 spells CASSEDPSGETQYF. For the CDR3, the DNA is TGCGCCAGCAGTGAGGATCCTAGCGGAGAGACCCAGTACTTC. V is TRBV10-1 and J is TRBJ2-5; 7 bases match TRBD2. Germline CDR1 reads WNHNN; CDR2 reads SYGVQD (reference sequence). Trimming removed 2 bases from V and 4 bases from J; junction bases left unmatched: 4. This CDR3 spans 14 amino acids.

V usage is TRBV4-1 and J usage is TRBJ1-2, with D perhaps TRBD1 (5 bases). V shed 4 bases and J shed 4 bases, with 16 bases lying between them. Per germline, CDR1 MGHRA and CDR2 YSYEKL. The CDR3 runs to 15 residues. The CDR3 loop reads CASSPQAGTVYGYTF. CDR3 DNA sequence: TGCGCCAGCAGCCCACAAGCGGGGACGGTCTATGGCTACACCTTC.

The J gene is TRBJ2-7, the V gene TRBV6-5; D is unresolved. CDR1 is MNHEY, CDR2 SVGAGI, per germline. V was trimmed by 4 bases and J by 0 bases, leaving 10 bases between them. This CDR3 is built from 14 residues. The CDR3: CASSLKYSSYEQYF. The CDR3 bases are TGTGCCAGCAGTTTGAAGTATAGCTCCTACGAGCAGTACTTC.

The sample holds one count of this clone. V gene TRBV5-1 combines with J gene TRBJ1-1; D remains unclear. The germline gives CDR1 SGHRS, CDR2 YFSETQ. This CDR3 has 14 residues. Trimming shortened V by 0 bases and J by 6 bases, and 12 bases separated the two germline ends. CDR3 region: CASSLDGREAEAFF. The CDR3 nucleotides are TGCGCCAGCAGCTTGGATGGGAGAGAGGCTGAAGCTTTCTTT.

V gene TRBV19 combines with J gene TRBJ1-1, with a possible D match to TRBD1 (5 bases). The CDR3 totals 12 residues. CDR1 LNHDA and CDR2 SQIVND come from the germline V gene (reference sequence). The ends were cut back, 4 bases at V and 8 bases at J, with 11 bases in the middle. CDR3 protein: CASSTRGTEAFF. Written as DNA, the CDR3 is TGTGCCAGTAGTACCCGGGGGACCGAAGCTTTCTTT.